These T cell receptor beta chains were read from a single sample in a study of CD8 T cells in Susac syndrome. TCRdb itself ran the immunoSEQ multiplex PCR reads through MiXCR, one entry per CDR3 protein. The data show about 300,000 distinct CDR3 sequences, about 90% seen once. Material for sequencing was CD4+ T cells from PBMCs. These receptors originate from a human donor with multiple sclerosis. CDR3s include the opening cysteine and the closing phenylalanine or tryptophan. D genes are given only for firm matches. The size entry is marked missing in some rows and otherwise reads once, few, many or a size class.

V: TRBV12-3/TRBV12-4; size: .; D: .; J: TRBJ2-7; CDR3: CASSLPNSYEQYF; DNA: TGTGCCAGCAGCCTACCGAACAGCTACGAGCAGTACTTC
V: TRBV12-3/TRBV12-4; size: .; D: .; J: TRBJ1-2; CDR3: CASSLPPYGYTF; DNA: TGTGCCAGCAGTTTACCCCCCTATGGCTACACCTTC
V: TRBV29-1; size: .; D: .; J: TRBJ2-5; CDR3: CSVEDRVAQYF; DNA: TGCAGCGTTGAAGACAGGGTGGCCCAGTACTTC
V: TRBV5-1; size: .; D: TRBD1; J: TRBJ1-1; CDR3: CASSDRTGGNTEAFF; DNA: TGCGCCAGCAGCGATCGGACAGGGGGAAACACTGAAGCTTTCTTT
V: TRBV9; size: .; D: .; J: TRBJ2-2; CDR3: CASSVALGSAGGELFF; DNA: TGTGCCAGCAGCGTAGCCCTGGGGTCGGCGGGAGGGGAGCTGTTTTTT
V: TRBV20-1; size: once; D: .; J: TRBJ1-4; CDR3: CSAVITATKLFF; DNA: TGCAGTGCTGTCATCACAGCTACCAAACTGTTTTTT
V: TRBV5-1; size: .; D: .; J: TRBJ1-6; CDR3: CASSLDYSPLHF; DNA: TGCGCCAGCAGCCTGGACTATTCACCCCTCCACTTT
V: TRBV4-1; size: .; D: .; J: TRBJ2-1; CDR3: CASSQSRGGSYNEQFF; DNA: TGCGCCAGCAGCCAATCTCGGGGAGGCTCCTACAATGAGCAGTTCTTC
V: TRBV18; size: .; D: .; J: TRBJ2-3; CDR3: CASSPLGVGTDTQYF; DNA: TGTGCCAGCTCACCACTGGGTGTAGGCACAGATACGCAGTATTTT
V: TRBV20-1; size: .; D: .; J: TRBJ2-5; CDR3: CSARDHLQQETQYF; DNA: TGCAGTGCTAGAGATCATTTGCAACAAGAGACCCAGTACTTC
V: TRBV12-3/TRBV12-4; size: .; D: .; J: TRBJ1-2; CDR3: CASSIRVDGYTF; DNA: TGTGCCAGCAGTATCAGGGTCGATGGCTACACCTTC
V: TRBV7-9; size: .; D: TRBD1; J: TRBJ2-1; CDR3: CASSLLTGTVSEQFF; DNA: TGTGCCAGCAGCTTACTGACAGGGACGGTCAGTGAGCAGTTCTTC
V: TRBV12-5; size: .; D: .; J: TRBJ2-3; CDR3: CASFRGSPTDTQYF; DNA: TGTGCTAGTTTTCGGGGGTCACCCACAGATACGCAGTATTTT
V: TRBV9; size: once; D: .; J: TRBJ1-3; CDR3: CASSVQGSSNTIYF; DNA: TGTGCCAGCAGCGTACAGGGTAGTAGCAACACCATATATTTT
V: TRBV6-1; size: .; D: TRBD2; J: TRBJ2-3; CDR3: CAATGGLAGGTDTQYF; DNA: TGTGCCGCTACGGGAGGACTAGCGGGGGGCACAGATACGCAGTATTTT
V: TRBV4-3; size: .; D: .; J: TRBJ2-1; CDR3: CASSQGAFPPSYNEQFF; DNA: TGCGCCAGCAGCCAAGGGGCTTTTCCCCCCTCCTACAATGAGCAGTTCTTC
V: TRBV5-4; size: .; D: .; J: TRBJ1-2; CDR3: CASRPGGAGVNYGYTF; DNA: TGTGCCAGCAGACCCGGGGGAGCAGGAGTTAACTATGGCTACACCTTC
V: TRBV30; size: .; D: .; J: TRBJ2-7; CDR3: CAWSVHGTRVSYEQYF; DNA: TGTGCCTGGAGTGTACACGGGACCCGGGTTTCCTACGAGCAGTACTTC
V: TRBV24-1; size: .; D: .; J: TRBJ1-2; CDR3: CATSDSPRGGYTF; DNA: TGTGCCACCAGTGATTCCCCCCGCGGTGGCTACACCTTC
V: TRBV12-3/TRBV12-4; size: .; D: .; J: TRBJ1-1; CDR3: CASSLDLGGGAFF; DNA: TGTGCCAGCAGCCTCGACCTCGGCGGTGGAGCTTTCTTT
V: TRBV5-1; size: .; D: .; J: TRBJ2-2; CDR3: CASSLGTGQNTGELFF; DNA: TGCGCCAGCAGCTTGGGCACAGGTCAGAACACCGGGGAGCTGTTTTTT
V: TRBV20-1; size: .; D: .; J: TRBJ1-2; CDR3: CSARVLKDYGYTF; DNA: TGCAGTGCAAGAGTGCTCAAGGACTATGGCTACACCTTC
V: TRBV7-3; size: .; D: .; J: TRBJ1-2; CDR3: CASSLGPGTPRGYTF; DNA: TGTGCCAGCAGCTTAGGACCGGGAACCCCGCGGGGCTACACCTTC
V: TRBV9; size: .; D: .; J: TRBJ1-2; CDR3: CASSVSGGFAGYTF; DNA: TGTGCCAGCAGCGTAAGTGGAGGGTTTGCTGGCTACACCTTC
V: TRBV29-1; size: .; D: .; J: TRBJ2-1; CDR3: CSVVSRGDEEQFF; DNA: TGCAGCGTTGTATCGCGGGGTGACGAGGAGCAGTTCTTC
V: TRBV7-9; size: .; D: .; J: TRBJ2-1; CDR3: CASSLVVQQGSYNEQFF; DNA: TGTGCCAGCAGCTTAGTAGTCCAACAAGGGTCCTACAATGAGCAGTTCTTC
V: TRBV3-1; size: .; D: .; J: TRBJ1-6; CDR3: CASSQGGSPLHF; DNA: TGTGCCAGCAGCCAAGGAGGTTCACCCCTCCACTTT
V: TRBV10-2; size: .; D: .; J: TRBJ1-5; CDR3: CASSESPDSNQPQHF; DNA: TGCGCCAGCAGTGAGTCGCCCGACAGCAATCAGCCCCAGCATTTT
V: TRBV27; size: .; D: .; J: TRBJ2-6; CDR3: CASKLGAGGANVLTF; DNA: TGTGCCAGCAAGTTGGGGGCGGGTGGGGCCAACGTCCTGACTTTC
V: TRBV5-1; size: .; D: TRBD1; J: TRBJ2-4; CDR3: CASSIGQGQNIQYF; DNA: TGCGCCAGCAGCATAGGACAGGGACAAAACATTCAGTACTTC
V: TRBV18; size: .; D: .; J: TRBJ1-3; CDR3: CASSPAGVRNTIYF; DNA: TGTGCCAGCTCACCCGCAGGAGTTAGAAACACCATATATTTT